This TCR beta chain originates from a study of cytomegalovirus exposure and HLA in healthy donors. Study-wide findings and caveats: Some public TCRs appeared in many individuals, while most sequences were rare. Some 150 TCR beta chains were listed as cytomegalovirus-associated. Clusters of TCRs from the first cohort tended to co-occur in the 90 to 150 validation repertoires (as a later analysis found).

This clone has more than one count but fewer than ten. The antigen remains unidentified. Germline V gene sequence: CDR1 MNHNS, CDR2 SASEGT. The germline V and J ends were trimmed by 6 bases and 5 bases, with 5 bases remaining between them. CDR3 size: 10 residues. Data came from immunoSEQ multiplex PCR; TCRdb stores just in-frame clones and leaves some out. The sample consists of 100,000 to 150,000 clones, approximately 92% of them appearing once. The donors were members of the validation cohort, which comprised about 130 subjects and was separate from the first cohort of 600 to 800 subjects. The chain couples TRBV6-1 to TRBJ2-7; D gene unclear. The sequence came from a woman under 30 in good health and CMV-seronegative. Sequenced sample: PBMCs. The CDR3 nucleotides read TGTGCCAGCAGGGCACACGAGCAGTACTTC. This encodes CASRAHEQYF.